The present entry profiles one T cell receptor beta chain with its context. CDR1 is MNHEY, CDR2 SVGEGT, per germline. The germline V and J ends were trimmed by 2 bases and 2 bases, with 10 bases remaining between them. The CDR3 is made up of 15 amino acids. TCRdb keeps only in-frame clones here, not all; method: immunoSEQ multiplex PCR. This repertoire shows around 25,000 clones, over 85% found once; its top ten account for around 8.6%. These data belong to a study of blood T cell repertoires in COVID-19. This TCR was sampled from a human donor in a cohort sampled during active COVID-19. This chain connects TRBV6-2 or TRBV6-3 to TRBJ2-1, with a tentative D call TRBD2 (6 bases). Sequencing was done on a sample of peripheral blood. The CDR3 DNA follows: TGTGCCAGCAGTTACGGCGGGGCGACCTACAATGAGCAGTTCTTC. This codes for CASSYGGATYNEQFF.